This T cell receptor beta chain derives from a study of regulatory T cells in long-lasting Graves disease. This clonotype was picked up many times. Time point noted: newly diagnosed GD, antithyroid drugs for less than 3 months. Isolated PBMC RNA provided the starting material for the TCR library. The authors built TCR beta libraries using iRepertoire HTBI primers and Arm-PCR of CDR3 regions. MiXCR, applied by TCRdb to the multiplex PCR reads, yields one record per CDR3 protein. The table lists approximately 310,000 distinct CDR3 sequences, roughly 18% of them singletons. Trimming at V came to 0 bases and at J to 4 bases, leaving 7 bases not matched to a gene. CDR3 length equals 16 residues. Germline CDR1 ENHRY, CDR2 SYGVKD.

The gene calls are TRBV10-3 and TRBJ2-5; TRBD2 agrees at 8 bases. Sequencing was performed on peripheral blood mononuclear cells (PBMCs), taken at new diagnosis, from a patient treated with antithyroid drugs. The sequence was obtained from a female donor with Graves disease. DNA for the CDR3: TGTGCCATCAGTGAGTCGATTAGCGGGACCCGAGAGACCCAGTACTTC. Protein: CAISESISGTRETQYF.